The clone carrying this TCR beta chain was counted between two and nine times. Template came from bulk tumor genomic DNA, at around 600 ng per sample. Several biopsies were collected from each primary tumor during surgery. They were spaced as far apart as possible within the tumor mass. Each patient presented with untreated, newly diagnosed non-small cell lung cancer and received curative surgery. Surgery with curative intent was being performed on the donors, who were newly diagnosed non-small cell lung cancer patients. Multiplex PCR amplified the TCR beta CDR3 region. Its first round ran for 10 cycles with 32 V and 13 J primers. TCRdb re-called the multiplex PCR reads with MiXCR, one entry per CDR3 protein. The table has thousands of distinct CDR3 sequences, 20% to 25% seen once. Germline V gene data show CDR1 as SNHLY and CDR2 as FYNNEI. Trimming left V 8 bases short and J 5 bases short, with 18 bases between. This CDR3 region has 14 residues.

The sample originates from a study of immune heterogeneity within non-small cell lung tumors. The sequence was obtained from a man aged 55 to 69 with non-small cell lung cancer. The source material was lung tumor tissue. The V gene is TRBV2, the J gene TRBJ1-1; D may be TRBD1 (5 bases). Here the CDR3 DNA reads TGTGCCAGCTGCCGGGGGGGTTCGCGTACTGAAGCTTTCTTT. It translates to CASCRGGSRTEAFF. The full variable domain, in which reference TRBV2 and TRBJ1-1 provide the parts outside the CDR3, is EPEVTQTPSHQVTQMGQEVILRCVPISNHLYFYWYRQILGQKVEFLVSFYNNEISEKSEIFDDQFSVERPDGSNFTLKIRSTKLEDSAMYFCASCRGGSRTEAFFGQGTRLTVV.